A selection of T cell receptor beta chains follows, all from one sample in a study of identical twins. One entry per CDR3 protein, called by TCRdb with MiXCR from the 5' RACE reads. The sample contains 650,000 to 750,000 distinct CDR3 sequences, 21% of which appear only once. The same data also went into a second study, on T cells expressing NK-cell markers.

Input material: PBMCs. The receptors shown here come from a woman under 30 in good health. Both conserved end residues are part of each CDR3. D genes are given only for firm matches. A clone size is listed for some rows: how often the clone was seen (once, few, many), or a class if it is expanded.

few,TRBD1,TRBV12-3/TRBV12-4,TRBJ1-1,CASRLDRPEAFF,TGTGCCAGCAGATTGGACAGGCCCGAAGCTTTCTTT
many,TRBD1,TRBV7-9,TRBJ2-7,CASSAGTGRNEQYF,TGTGCCAGCAGCGCAGGGACAGGGAGGAACGAGCAGTACTTC
.,.,TRBV6-1,TRBJ2-5,CASKNRRPETQYF,TGTGCCAGCAAAAACCGCCGGCCGGAGACCCAGTACTTC
few,TRBD2,TRBV2,TRBJ2-5,CASIPAKREGETQYF,TGTGCCAGCATCCCCGCTAAGCGGGAGGGGGAGACCCAGTACTTC
few,TRBD2,TRBV4-3,TRBJ2-2,CASSQEASGTPRGTGELFF,TGCGCCAGCAGCCAAGAGGCTAGCGGGACTCCCCGGGGCACCGGGGAGCTGTTTTTT
.,.,TRBV12-3/TRBV12-4,TRBJ2-2,CACSSPWIGRQNTGELFF,TGTGCCTGCAGTAGTCCCTGGATTGGCAGGCAGAACACCGGGGAGCTGTTTTTT
.,.,TRBV10-1,TRBJ2-7,CASSDLQSSEQYF,TGCGCCAGCAGTGACCTACAGTCAAGCGAGCAGTACTTC
.,.,TRBV12-3/TRBV12-4,TRBJ2-3,CASGQDTQYF,TGTGCCAGCGGACAAGATACGCAGTATTTT
few,.,TRBV6-1,TRBJ2-7,CASSRLQGSYEQYF,TGTGCCAGCAGCCGACTGCAGGGTTCCTACGAGCAGTACTTC
few,.,TRBV20-1,TRBJ2-3,CSADQRSTDTQYF,TGCAGTGCTGACCAGCGGAGCACAGATACGCAGTATTTT